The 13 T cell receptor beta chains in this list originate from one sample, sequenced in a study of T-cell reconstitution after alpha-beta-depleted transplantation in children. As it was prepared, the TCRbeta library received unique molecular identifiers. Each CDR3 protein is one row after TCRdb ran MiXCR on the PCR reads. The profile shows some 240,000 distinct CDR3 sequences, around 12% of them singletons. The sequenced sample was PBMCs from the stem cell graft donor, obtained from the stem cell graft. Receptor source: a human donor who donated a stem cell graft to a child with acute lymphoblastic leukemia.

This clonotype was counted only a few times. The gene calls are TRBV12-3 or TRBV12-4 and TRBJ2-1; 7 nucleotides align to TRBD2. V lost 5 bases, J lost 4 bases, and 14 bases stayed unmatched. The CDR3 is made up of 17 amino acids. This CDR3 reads CASSPMARAAGYNEQFF. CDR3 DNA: TGTGCCAGCAGTCCCATGGCGCGGGCAGCGGGATACAATGAGCAGTTCTTC.

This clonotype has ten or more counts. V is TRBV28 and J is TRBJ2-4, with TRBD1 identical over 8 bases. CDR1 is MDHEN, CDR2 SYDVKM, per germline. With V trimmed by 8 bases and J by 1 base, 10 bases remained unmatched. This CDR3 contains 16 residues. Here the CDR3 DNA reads TGTGCCAGCGCCGTCCTCAGGGGGCTGGCCAAAAACATTCAGTACTTC. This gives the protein CASAVLRGLAKNIQYF.

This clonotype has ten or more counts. CDR3: CASSSPSSGANVLTF. CDR3 DNA: TGTGCCAGCAGTTCCCCCTCCTCTGGGGCCAACGTCCTGACTTTC. V and J are TRBV28 and TRBJ2-6; unclear D gene. CDR1 is MDHEN and CDR2 is SYDVKM in the germline V gene. Trimming removed 4 bases at V and 0 bases at J, with 7 bases between. The CDR3 consists of 15 residues.

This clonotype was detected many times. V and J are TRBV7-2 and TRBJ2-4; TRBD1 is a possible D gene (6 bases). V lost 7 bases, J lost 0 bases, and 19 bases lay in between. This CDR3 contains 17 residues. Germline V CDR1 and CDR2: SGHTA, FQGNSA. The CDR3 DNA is TGTGCCAGCACCATGGAGGCAGGGGTGGAAGCCAAAAACATTCAGTACTTC. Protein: CASTMEAGVEAKNIQYF.

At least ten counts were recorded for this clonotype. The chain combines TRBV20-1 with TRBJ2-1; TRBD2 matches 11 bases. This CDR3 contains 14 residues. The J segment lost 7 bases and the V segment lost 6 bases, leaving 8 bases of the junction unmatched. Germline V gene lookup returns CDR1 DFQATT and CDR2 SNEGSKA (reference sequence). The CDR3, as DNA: TGCAGTGCCACCCATAGGACTAGCGGGAATGAGCAGTTCTTC. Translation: CSATHRTSGNEQFF.

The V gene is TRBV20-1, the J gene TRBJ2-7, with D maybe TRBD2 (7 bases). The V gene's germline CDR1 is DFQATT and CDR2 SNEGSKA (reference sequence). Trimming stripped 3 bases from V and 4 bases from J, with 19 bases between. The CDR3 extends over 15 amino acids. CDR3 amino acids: CSASHPSRGGYEQYF. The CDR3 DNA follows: TGCAGTGCTAGCCACCCAAGTAGGGGGGGGTACGAGCAGTACTTC.

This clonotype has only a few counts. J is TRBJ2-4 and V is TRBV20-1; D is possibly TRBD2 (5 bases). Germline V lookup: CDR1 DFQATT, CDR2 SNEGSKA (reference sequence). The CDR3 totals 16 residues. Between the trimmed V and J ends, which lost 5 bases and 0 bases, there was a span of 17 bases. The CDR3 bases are TGCAGTGCTCTGCCCCGGACTCTCCTAGCCAAAAACATTCAGTACTTC. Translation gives CSALPRTLLAKNIQYF.

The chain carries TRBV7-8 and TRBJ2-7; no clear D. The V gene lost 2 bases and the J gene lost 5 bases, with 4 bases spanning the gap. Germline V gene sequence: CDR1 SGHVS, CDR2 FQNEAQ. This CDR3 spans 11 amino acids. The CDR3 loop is CASSLMNEQYF. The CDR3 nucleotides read TGTGCCAGCAGCTTAATGAACGAGCAGTACTTC. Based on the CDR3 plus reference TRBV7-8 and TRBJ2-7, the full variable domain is GAGVSQSPRYKVAKRGQDVALRCDPISGHVSLFWYQQALGQGPEFLTYFQNEAQLDKSGLPSDRFFAERPEGSVSTLKIQRTQQEDSAVYLCASSLMNEQYFGPGTRLTVT.

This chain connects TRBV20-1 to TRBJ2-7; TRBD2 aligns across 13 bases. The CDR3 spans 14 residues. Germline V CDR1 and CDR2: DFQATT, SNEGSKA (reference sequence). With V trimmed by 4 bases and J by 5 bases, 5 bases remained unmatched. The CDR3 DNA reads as TGCAGTGCTACGGGACTAGCGGGATCCCACGAGCAGTACTTC. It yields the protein CSATGLAGSHEQYF.

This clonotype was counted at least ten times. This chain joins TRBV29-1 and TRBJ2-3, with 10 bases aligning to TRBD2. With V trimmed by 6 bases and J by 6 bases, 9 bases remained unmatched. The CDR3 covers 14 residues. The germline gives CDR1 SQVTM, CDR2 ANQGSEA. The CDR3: CSVPGLAGADTQYF. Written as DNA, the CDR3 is TGCAGCGTCCCAGGTCTAGCGGGAGCGGATACGCAGTATTTT.

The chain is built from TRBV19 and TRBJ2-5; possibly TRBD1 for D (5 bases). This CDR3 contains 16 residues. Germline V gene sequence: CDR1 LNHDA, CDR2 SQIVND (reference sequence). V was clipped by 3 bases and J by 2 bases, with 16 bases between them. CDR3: CASSISGFAGQETQYF. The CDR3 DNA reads TGTGCCAGTAGTATTTCAGGGTTTGCAGGACAAGAGACCCAGTACTTC.

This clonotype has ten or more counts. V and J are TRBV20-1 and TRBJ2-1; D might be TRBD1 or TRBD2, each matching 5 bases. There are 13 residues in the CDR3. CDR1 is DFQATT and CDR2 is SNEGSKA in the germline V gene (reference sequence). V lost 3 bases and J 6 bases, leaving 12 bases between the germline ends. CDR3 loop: CSASGGSLNEQFF. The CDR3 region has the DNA TGCAGTGCTAGTGGGGGTAGCCTCAATGAGCAGTTCTTC.

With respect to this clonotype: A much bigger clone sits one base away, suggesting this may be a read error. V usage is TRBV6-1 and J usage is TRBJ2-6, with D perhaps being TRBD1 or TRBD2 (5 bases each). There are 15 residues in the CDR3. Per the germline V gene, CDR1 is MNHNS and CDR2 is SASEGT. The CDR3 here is CASSETASGANGLTF. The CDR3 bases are TGTGCCAGCAGTGAGACAGCCTCCGGGGCCAACGGCCTGACTTTC.